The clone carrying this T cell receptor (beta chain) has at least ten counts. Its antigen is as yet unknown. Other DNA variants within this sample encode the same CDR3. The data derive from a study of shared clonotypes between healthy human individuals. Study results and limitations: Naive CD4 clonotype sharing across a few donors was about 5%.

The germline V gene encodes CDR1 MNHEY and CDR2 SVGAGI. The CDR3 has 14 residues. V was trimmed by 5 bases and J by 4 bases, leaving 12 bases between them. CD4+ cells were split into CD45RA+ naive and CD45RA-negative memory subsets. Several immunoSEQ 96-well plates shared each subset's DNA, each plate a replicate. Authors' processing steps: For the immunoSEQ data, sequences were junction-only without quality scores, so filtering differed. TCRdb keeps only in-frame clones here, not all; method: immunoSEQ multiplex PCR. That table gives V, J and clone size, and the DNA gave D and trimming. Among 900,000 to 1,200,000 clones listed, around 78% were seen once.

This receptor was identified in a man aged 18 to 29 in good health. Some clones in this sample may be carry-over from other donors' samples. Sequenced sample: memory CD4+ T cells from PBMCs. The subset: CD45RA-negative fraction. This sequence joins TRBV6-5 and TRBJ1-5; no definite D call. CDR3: CASSPRSFNQPQHF. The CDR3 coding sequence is TGTGCCAGCAGTCCCCGCAGCTTTAATCAGCCCCAGCATTTT.